This T cell receptor (beta chain) was profiled in a study of response to subunit inactivated influenza vaccine. Via MiXCR, TCRdb re-called the RT-PCR reads, giving one row per CDR3 protein. The sample holds over 450,000 distinct CDR3 sequences, roughly 13% seen once. This clonotype was seen only a few times. Its cognate antigen is unknown. With V trimmed by 1 base and J by 1 base, 3 bases remained unmatched. Germline V CDR1 and CDR2: MGHRA, YSYEKL. CDR3 length equals 16 residues. Points from the study as a whole: With each seasonal influenza vaccination, the authors suggested, few new T cells are recruited.

The sample was PBMCs from blood, taken more than 35 days after vaccination. The source is a man in his fifties who received an inactivated influenza vaccine. This chain connects TRBV4-1 to TRBJ2-5; 10 bases are a match to TRBD2. The CDR3 sequence: CASSQVVAGGQETQYF. CDR3 sequence (DNA): TGCGCCAGCAGCCAAGTGGTAGCGGGGGGCCAAGAGACCCAGTACTTC.